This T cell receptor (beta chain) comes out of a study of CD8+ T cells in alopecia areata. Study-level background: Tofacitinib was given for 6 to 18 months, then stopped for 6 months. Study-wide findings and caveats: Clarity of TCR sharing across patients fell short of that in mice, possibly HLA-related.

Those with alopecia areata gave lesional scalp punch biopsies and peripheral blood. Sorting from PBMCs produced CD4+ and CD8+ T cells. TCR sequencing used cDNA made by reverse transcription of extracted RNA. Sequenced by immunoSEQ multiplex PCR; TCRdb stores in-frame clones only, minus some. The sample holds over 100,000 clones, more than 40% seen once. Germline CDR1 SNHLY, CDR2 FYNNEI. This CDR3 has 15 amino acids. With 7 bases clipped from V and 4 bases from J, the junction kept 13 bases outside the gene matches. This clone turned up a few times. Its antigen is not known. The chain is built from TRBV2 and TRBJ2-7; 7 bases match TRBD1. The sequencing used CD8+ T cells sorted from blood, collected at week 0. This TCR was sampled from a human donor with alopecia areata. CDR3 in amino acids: CASTRPTGPTYEQYF. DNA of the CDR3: TGTGCCAGCACCAGACCGACAGGGCCGACTTACGAGCAGTACTTC.